This is a list of T cell receptor beta chains from one sample in a study of T cell changes during pregnancy in multiple sclerosis. This table comes from immunoSEQ multiplex PCR, and its TCRdb copy is limited to in-frame clones, with some not included. The sample carries 40,000 to 60,000 clones, roughly 90% recorded once. The source was CD8+ T cells from peripheral blood mononuclear cells, collected in the second trimester of pregnancy. All receptors come from a female donor with multiple sclerosis, enrolled in a pregnancy study. Each CDR3 is given with its conserved first and last residue. A D gene is named only where the DNA matches it firmly.

len	v_gene	j_gene	d_gene	CDR3aa	CDR3nt
16	TRBV15	TRBJ2-7	TRBD2	CATSGPGSGVPYEQYF	TGTGCCACCAGCGGCCCGGGTAGCGGGGTTCCCTACGAGCAGTACTTC
15	TRBV9	TRBJ2-3	NA	CASSVGGPRTDTQYF	TGTGCCAGCAGCGTCGGGGGGCCACGCACAGATACGCAGTATTTT
19	TRBV7-6	TRBJ1-3	NA	CASSPYGQSQLSSGNTIYF	TGTGCCAGCAGCCCATACGGACAGTCACAATTGAGCTCTGGAAACACCATATATTTT
14	TRBV12-5	TRBJ2-7	NA	CASGFGTFPLEQYF	TGTGCTAGTGGTTTTGGGACTTTCCCCCTCGAGCAGTACTTC
11	TRBV5-5	TRBJ2-1	NA	CASISVNEQFF	TGTGCCAGCATCTCGGTAAATGAGCAGTTCTTC
13	TRBV5-8	TRBJ1-2	NA	CASSWKGHYGYTF	TGTGCCAGCAGCTGGAAAGGACATTATGGCTACACCTTC
14	TRBV4-3	TRBJ2-7	NA	CASSPHQVSYEQYF	TGCGCCAGCAGCCCCCACCAGGTGTCCTACGAGCAGTACTTC
13	TRBV6-4	TRBJ2-3	TRBD1	CASSAGGADTQYF	TGTGCCAGCAGCGCAGGGGGCGCGGATACGCAGTATTTT
16	TRBV19	TRBJ2-7	NA	CASSIRSRGRTYEQYF	TGTGCCAGTAGTATAAGGTCTAGGGGAAGGACCTACGAGCAGTACTTC
18	TRBV4-3	TRBJ2-6	NA	CASSQGEGGISGANVLTF	TGCGCCAGCAGCCAAGGGGAGGGGGGGATTTCTGGGGCCAACGTCCTGACTTTC
11	TRBV19	TRBJ1-1	NA	CASSPGSEAFF	TGTGCCAGTAGTCCGGGGTCAGAAGCTTTCTTT